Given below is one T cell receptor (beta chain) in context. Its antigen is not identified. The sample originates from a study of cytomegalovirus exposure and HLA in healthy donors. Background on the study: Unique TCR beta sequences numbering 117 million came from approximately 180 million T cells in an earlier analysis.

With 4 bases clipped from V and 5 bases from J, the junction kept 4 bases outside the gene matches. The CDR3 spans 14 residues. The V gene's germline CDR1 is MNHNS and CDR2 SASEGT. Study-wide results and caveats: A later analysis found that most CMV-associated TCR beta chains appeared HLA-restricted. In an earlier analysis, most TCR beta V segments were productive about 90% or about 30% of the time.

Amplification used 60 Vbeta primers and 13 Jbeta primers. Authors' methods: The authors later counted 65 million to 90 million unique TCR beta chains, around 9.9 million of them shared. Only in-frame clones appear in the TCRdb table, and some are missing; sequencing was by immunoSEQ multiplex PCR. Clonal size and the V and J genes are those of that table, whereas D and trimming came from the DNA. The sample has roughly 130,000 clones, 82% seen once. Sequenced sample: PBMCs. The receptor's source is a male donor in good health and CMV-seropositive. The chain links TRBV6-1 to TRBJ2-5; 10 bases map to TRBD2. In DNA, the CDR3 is TGTGCCAGCAGTGGGAGCGGGAGGGGGGAGACCCAGTACTTC. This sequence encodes CASSGSGRGETQYF.